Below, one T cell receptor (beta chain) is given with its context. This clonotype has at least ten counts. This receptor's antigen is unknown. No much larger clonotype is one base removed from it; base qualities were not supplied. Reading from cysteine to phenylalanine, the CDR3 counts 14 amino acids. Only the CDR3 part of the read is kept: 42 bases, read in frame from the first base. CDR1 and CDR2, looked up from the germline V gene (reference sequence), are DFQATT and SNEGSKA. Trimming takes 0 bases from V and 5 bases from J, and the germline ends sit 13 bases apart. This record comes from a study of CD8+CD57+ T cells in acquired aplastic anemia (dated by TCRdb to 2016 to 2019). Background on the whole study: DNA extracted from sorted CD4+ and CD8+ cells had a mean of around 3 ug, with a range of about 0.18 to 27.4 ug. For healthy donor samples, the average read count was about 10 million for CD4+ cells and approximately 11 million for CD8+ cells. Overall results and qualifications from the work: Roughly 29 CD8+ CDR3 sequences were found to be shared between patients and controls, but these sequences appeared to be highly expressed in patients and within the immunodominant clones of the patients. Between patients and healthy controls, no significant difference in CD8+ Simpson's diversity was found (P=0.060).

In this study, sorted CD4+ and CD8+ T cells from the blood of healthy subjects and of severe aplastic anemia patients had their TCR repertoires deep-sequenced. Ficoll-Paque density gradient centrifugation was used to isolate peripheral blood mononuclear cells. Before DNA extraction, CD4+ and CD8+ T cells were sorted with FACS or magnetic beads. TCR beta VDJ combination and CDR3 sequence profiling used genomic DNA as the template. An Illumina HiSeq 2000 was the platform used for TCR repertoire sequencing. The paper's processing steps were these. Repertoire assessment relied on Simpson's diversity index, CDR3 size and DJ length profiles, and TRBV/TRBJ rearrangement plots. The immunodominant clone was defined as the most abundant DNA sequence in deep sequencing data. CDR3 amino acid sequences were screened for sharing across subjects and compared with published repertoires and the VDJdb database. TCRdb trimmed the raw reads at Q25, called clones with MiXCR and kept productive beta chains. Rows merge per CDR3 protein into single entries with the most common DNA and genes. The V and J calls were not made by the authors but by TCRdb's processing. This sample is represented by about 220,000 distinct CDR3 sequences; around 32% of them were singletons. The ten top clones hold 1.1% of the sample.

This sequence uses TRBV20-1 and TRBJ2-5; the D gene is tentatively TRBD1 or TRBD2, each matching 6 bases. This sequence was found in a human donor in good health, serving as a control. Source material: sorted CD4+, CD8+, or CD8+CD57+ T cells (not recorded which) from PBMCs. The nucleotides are TGCAGTGCTAGAGAGGGGGCGGGGACGGAGACCCAGTACTTC. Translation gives CSAREGAGTETQYF.